These T cell receptor beta chains were read from a single sample in a study of blood T cell repertoires in COVID-19. Sequencing used immunoSEQ multiplex PCR; TCRdb keeps in-frame clones, though not all of them. The profile shows fewer than 300,000 clones, about 85% of them singletons. The sequencing input was PBMCs or T cells enriched from blood (not recorded which). The receptor source for this set is a woman in her 50s who had recovered from COVID-19. CDR3s leave out the opening cysteine and the closing phenylalanine or tryptophan. The order of the fields is V gene, J gene, CDR3 protein.

TRBV30	TRBJ1-2	ASPGQGNYGYT
TRBV7-3	TRBJ2-1	ASSLIAGVYNEQF
TRBV30	TRBJ2-5	AWSVGLAGGGETQY
TRBV11-3	TRBJ1-1	ASSQTEKPNMNTEAF
TRBV10-1	TRBJ2-1	ASSSPGLPNNEQF
TRBV5-5	TRBJ2-5	ASTHNHGIVETQY
TRBV6-5	TRBJ1-6	ASTIQAYNSPLH
TRBV19	TRBJ1-1	ASSEQGKHTEAF
TRBV7-8	TRBJ2-3	ASSLVGGSTDTQY
TRBV7-3	TRBJ1-3	ASSSGQGDTIY
TRBV11-2	TRBJ2-3	ASSLEGGTSGLHRGYTQY
TRBV7-9	TRBJ1-3	ASSLAPGDYSGNTIY
TRBV19	TRBJ1-1	ASRLQGLNTEAF
TRBV7-9	TRBJ1-2	ASSGHGGLGGYT
TRBV4-2	TRBJ2-3	ASSQRQVLFGGGSTDTQY
TRBV9	TRBJ1-2	ASSPQLQANYGYT
TRBV30	TRBJ1-6	AWSQGVASPLH
TRBV2	TRBJ1-3	ASGRMRGTDTSGNTIY
TRBV19	TRBJ2-1	ASKGLAGYYNEQF
TRBV7-5	TRBJ2-1	ARSFILAGGGSYNEQF
TRBV7-6	TRBJ2-1	ASSLAQTQWDEQF
TRBV18	TRBJ1-2	ASSPSTGRLAYT
TRBV19	TRBJ1-1	ASSSNPGVRAF
TRBV7-8	TRBJ2-7	ASSPDQGAREQY
TRBV7-8	TRBJ2-2	ASRQTGAGTGELF
TRBV28	TRBJ1-1	ASSRHGQGSTEAF
TRBV3-1/TRBV3-2	TRBJ1-2	ASSQDLSGGRGYT
TRBV5-4	TRBJ2-2	ASRWGTVNTGELF
TRBV7-7	TRBJ2-2	ASSSMTSGTGELF
TRBV7-9	TRBJ1-2	ASSLAGDRTKEGYT
TRBV7-2	TRBJ2-2	ASTRVWVDGGGELF
TRBV9	TRBJ2-2	ASSVDGGSGSHGELF
TRBV27	TRBJ1-2	ASSFGGAGGYT
TRBV6-5	TRBJ2-1	ASRPGTGNEQF
TRBV3-1/TRBV3-2	TRBJ2-7	ASSAAAAGAYEQY
TRBV6-4	TRBJ1-3	ASSDRGRGNTIY
TRBV7-6	TRBJ1-5	ASSLLGGALDQPQH
TRBV4-2	TRBJ2-7	ASSQDRLAGSYEQY
TRBV5-1	TRBJ2-5	ASSHIAQGETQY
TRBV28	TRBJ2-7	ASRPTGTVAYEQY
TRBV3-1/TRBV3-2	TRBJ1-4	ASSQVIKSNEKLF
TRBV9	TRBJ1-1	ASSVGPGDTEAF
TRBV2	TRBJ1-1	ASSEAGGGTEAF
TRBV19	TRBJ1-2	ASSILTGRGGYGYT
TRBV19	TRBJ2-2	ASSPAAGQGARELF
TRBV19	TRBJ2-6	ASSIMGGSGANVLT
TRBV7-9	TRBJ1-2	ASSLAGGQGSYGYT
TRBV5-1	TRBJ2-7	ASSLGLAGREQY
TRBV19	TRBJ2-3	ASRIRPSSGRYTDTQY
TRBV29-1	TRBJ2-1	SVAPGGYYNEQF
TRBV6-1	TRBJ2-7	ASSEVVTTTRHEQY
TRBV9	TRBJ2-5	ASSVGREETQY
TRBV27	TRBJ2-1	ASSLSGLAGDLSYNEQF
TRBV18	TRBJ1-1	ASSSDGKNTEAF
TRBV5-1	TRBJ2-7	ASSLPKGQGARTSGMYEQY
TRBV27	TRBJ1-3	ASSRGGYEGSGNTIY
TRBV20-1	TRBJ2-7	SASDSSYEQY